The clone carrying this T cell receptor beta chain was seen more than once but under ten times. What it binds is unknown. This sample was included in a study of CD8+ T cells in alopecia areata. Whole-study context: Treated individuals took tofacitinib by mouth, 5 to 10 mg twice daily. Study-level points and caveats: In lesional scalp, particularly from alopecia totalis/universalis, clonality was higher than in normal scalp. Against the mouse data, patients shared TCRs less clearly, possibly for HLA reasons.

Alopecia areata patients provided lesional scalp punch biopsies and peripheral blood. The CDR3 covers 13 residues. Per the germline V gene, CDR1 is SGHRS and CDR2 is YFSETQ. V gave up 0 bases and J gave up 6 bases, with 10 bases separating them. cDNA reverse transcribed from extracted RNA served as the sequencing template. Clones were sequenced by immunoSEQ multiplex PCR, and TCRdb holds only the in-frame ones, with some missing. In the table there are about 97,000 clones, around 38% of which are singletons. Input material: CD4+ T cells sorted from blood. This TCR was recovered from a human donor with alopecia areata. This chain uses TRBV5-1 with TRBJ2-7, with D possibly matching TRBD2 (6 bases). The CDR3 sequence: CASSLGRDFEQYF. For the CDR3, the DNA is TGCGCCAGCAGCTTGGGTAGGGACTTCGAGCAGTACTTC.